This TCR beta chain was recorded in a study of T cell responses to AZD1222 COVID-19 vaccine. Measured with immunoSEQ multiplex PCR; TCRdb has only the in-frame clones, and not every one. The sample gives 100,000 to 150,000 clones, roughly 90% of which show up once; approximately 4.2% is in the top ten. J was trimmed by 9 bases and V by 7 bases; bases with no gene match: 8. From germline, CDR1 is LGHNT and CDR2 FRNRAP. The CDR3 has 12 amino acids. This clone was picked up one time. Sequenced material: peripheral blood, taken on day 0 of AZD1222 vaccination. The sequence was collected from an adult in good health. V is TRBV12-5 and J is TRBJ2-5; 7 positions agree with TRBD2. In nucleotides, the CDR3 is TGTGCTAGTGCCCAGGGAGGGTCTGCCCAGTACTTC. Encoded protein: CASAQGGSAQYF.